This T cell receptor (beta chain) originates from a study of shared clonotypes between healthy human individuals. Remarks on this clone: Its antigen is still unknown.

Only Caucasian adults living in Nashville, Tennessee made up the donor group. Study-wide results and limits: Represented diversity (both genetic and exposure-history) was limited by the small number of donors.

Measured with immunoSEQ multiplex PCR; TCRdb has only the in-frame clones, and not every one. The table shows 230,000 or so clones, with over 60% occurring only once. Trimming left V 6 bases short and J 1 base short, with 10 bases between. This CDR3 has 13 residues. The V gene's germline CDR1 is MDHEN and CDR2 SYDVKM. This clonotype originated in a man aged 30 to 39 in good health. The sequenced sample was memory CD4+ T cells sorted from blood. Specified subset: CD45RA-negative fraction. V usage is TRBV28 and J usage is TRBJ2-7; the D is unclear. In DNA form, the CDR3 reads TGTGCCAGCAGCCTCCCCGCGTCCTACGAGCAGTACTTC. The encoded protein is CASSLPASYEQYF.